These 12 T cell receptor beta chains came from one sample sequenced in a study of T cells in Graves' hyperthyroidism and ophthalmopathy. The investigators amplified TCR beta CDR3 regions from RNA transcripts. HTBI primers drove first-round RT-PCR of the TCR CDR3. TCRdb re-derived calls from the multiplex PCR reads in MiXCR, one entry per CDR3 protein. Of fewer than 350,000 distinct CDR3 sequences listed, around 15% were seen once; the top ten hold about 30%. Sequenced: blood. The receptors derive from a woman aged 45-60 years with Graves' hyperthyroidism that later progressed to Graves' ophthalmopathy.

The table lists this clonotype with many counts. The rearrangement links TRBV20-1 to TRBJ2-1, with D possibly being TRBD2 (6 bases). In germline, CDR1 is DFQATT, CDR2 SNEGSKA (reference sequence). There are 14 residues in the CDR3. Trimming pared 3 bases from V and 8 bases from J, leaving 17 bases between. In DNA, the CDR3 is TGCAGTGCTAGGACAGCGCGGGATAGCGATGAGCAGTTCTTC. Translated: CSARTARDSDEQFF.

This clonotype was seen a few times. The gene calls are TRBV7-8 and TRBJ1-2, with D perhaps matching TRBD1 (5 bases). The CDR3 covers 15 residues. V was clipped by 5 bases and J by 4 bases, with 17 bases between them. CDR1 and CDR2 (germline): SGHVS, FQNEAQ. The CDR3 loop reads CASSPKWARGYGYTF. In DNA form, the CDR3 reads TGTGCCAGCAGCCCCAAGTGGGCAAGGGGCTATGGCTACACCTTC.

In its sample, this clonotype was seen many times. The rearrangement links TRBV3-1 to TRBJ1-1, with 10 nucleotides matching TRBD1. V lost 5 bases to trimming and J lost 3 bases; unmatched junction nucleotides: 6. Germline CDR1 LGHDT, CDR2 YNNKEL (reference sequence). The CDR3 has 15 amino acids. The CDR3 bases are TGTGCCAGCAGCTATCGACAGGGGGCAGACACTGAAGCTTTCTTT. Amino acid sequence: CASSYRQGADTEAFF.

This clonotype was detected a few times. CDR3 bases: TGTGCCAGTAGTATAGAAGACCCACTGGCTGCTTTCTTT. Translating it yields CASSIEDPLAAFF. The J gene is TRBJ1-1, the V gene TRBV19; no reliable D call. The CDR3 has 13 amino acids. V was pared by 0 bases and J by 11 bases, with 13 bases between. In germline, CDR1 is LNHDA, CDR2 SQIVND (reference sequence).

This clonotype was recorded many times. The rearrangement uses TRBV11-2 and TRBJ2-4; D is unclear. This CDR3 is 15 amino acids long. V shed 2 bases and J shed 0 bases, with 8 bases lying between them. The germline V gene has CDR1 SGHAT and CDR2 FQNNGV. CDR3 nucleotides: TGTGCCAGCAGCTTAAGTAGGTTAGCCAAAAACATTCAGTACTTC. Its translation is CASSLSRLAKNIQYF.

This clonotype appeared a few times. The rearrangement links TRBV5-5 to TRBJ1-3; D gene uncertain. V was cut by 5 bases and J by 0 bases, with 12 bases left in between. The CDR3 loop spans 15 amino acids. Germline assignment: CDR1 SGHKS and CDR2 YYEKEE (reference sequence). The CDR3 region is CASRVAETSGNTIYF. The CDR3 bases are TGTGCCAGCAGGGTAGCCGAGACCTCTGGAAACACCATATATTTT. Full variable domain (outside the CDR3, taken from reference TRBV5-5 and TRBJ1-3): DAGVTQSPTHLIKTRGQQVTLRCSPISGHKSVSWYQQVLGQGPQFIFQYYEKEERGRGNFPDRFSARQFPNYSSELNVNALLLGDSALYLCASRVAETSGNTIYFGEGSWLTVV.

The sample holds many counts of this clonotype. V usage is TRBV18 and J usage is TRBJ2-5; D may be TRBD2 (5 bases). V was cut by 6 bases and J by 4 bases, with 12 bases left in between. Germline V gene data show CDR1 as KGHSH and CDR2 as LQKENI. This CDR3 contains 13 residues. The CDR3 DNA is TGTGCCAGCTCCCCTACGAGGGCAGAGACCCAGTACTTC. Encoded protein: CASSPTRAETQYF.

The sample holds many counts of this clonotype. V usage is TRBV3-1 and J usage is TRBJ2-5; 14 bases align to TRBD2. CDR3 length equals 20 residues. The V gene end was trimmed by 0 bases and the J gene end by 3 bases; junction bases not matched to a gene: 12. CDR1 is LGHDT, CDR2 YNNKEL, per germline (reference sequence). The CDR3 sequence is CASSQEILTSGRVRKETQYF. The CDR3, as DNA: TGTGCCAGCAGCCAAGAAATCTTGACTAGCGGGAGGGTGAGGAAAGAGACCCAGTACTTC.

This clonotype was detected ten times or more. The chain combines TRBV27 with TRBJ1-1, with D possibly TRBD1 on 5 matching bases. Germline CDR1 is MNHEY and CDR2 is SMNVEV (reference sequence). CDR3 size: 14 residues. Trimming stripped 6 bases from V and 4 bases from J, with 15 bases between. CDR3 protein: CASRFGGGITEAFF. The CDR3 region has the DNA TGTGCCAGCAGATTTGGGGGGGGTATCACTGAAGCTTTCTTT.

This rearrangement joins TRBV12-3 or TRBV12-4 to TRBJ1-4; D unresolved. V was cut by 6 bases and J by 0 bases, with 14 bases left in between. The length of the CDR3 is 16 residues. The CDR3 reads CASRLGRRATNEKLFF. Written as DNA, the CDR3 is TGTGCCAGCAGACTGGGAAGGCGAGCAACTAATGAAAAACTGTTTTTT.

This clonotype was detected many times. The V and J genes are TRBV28 and TRBJ2-1; 8 positions match TRBD2. The trim removed 2 bases at V and 15 bases at J, leaving 15 bases unmatched. The CDR3 sequence is 15 residues long. The germline gives CDR1 MDHEN, CDR2 SYDVKM. CDR3 amino acids: CASSLPSPSGSLGFF. CDR3 in DNA: TGTGCCAGCAGTTTACCGTCGCCTAGCGGGTCCCTGGGGTTCTTC.

Many counts were recorded for this clonotype. This chain connects TRBV20-1 to TRBJ2-1, with TRBD2 identical over 7 bases. V lost 3 bases and J lost 3; bases outside the gene matches: 8. Germline V gene sequence: CDR1 DFQATT, CDR2 SNEGSKA (reference sequence). The CDR3 loop spans 15 amino acids. The CDR3 bases are TGCAGTGCTAGGGGGGGGTCTAGCGGCTACAATGAGCAGTTCTTC. Its translation: CSARGGSSGYNEQFF.